This T cell receptor beta chain derives from a study of Graves' ophthalmopathy and Graves' hyperthyroidism. Study-wide points: Blood also carried most expanded thyroid clonotypes exceeding 0.001 frequency. Forecasting of ophthalmopathy progression by the model achieved roughly 69% sensitivity and roughly 72% specificity.

This clonotype was recorded many times. Its antigen is unidentified. As the template, RNA transcripts were used to amplify TCR beta CDR3 regions. First-round RT-PCR used HTBI primers; second-round multiplex PCR followed. TCRdb re-derived calls from the multiplex PCR reads in MiXCR, one entry per CDR3 protein. The sample contains about 380,000 distinct CDR3 sequences, over 15% of which appear only once. V lost 2 bases to trimming and J lost 5 bases, with 7 bases between them. This CDR3 contains 12 residues. CDR1 and CDR2 from the germline V gene are LNHNV and YYDKDF (reference sequence). Being free of ophthalmopathy for 18 months of follow-up defined stable hyperthyroidism. PBMCs were obtained from roughly 10 ml of fresh peripheral blood.

The sequenced material came from peripheral blood. This sequence was found in a woman aged 18-29 years with stable Graves' hyperthyroidism. The rearrangement joins TRBV15 to TRBJ2-7, with D perhaps matching TRBD1 or TRBD2 (5 bases each). Here the CDR3 DNA reads TGTGCCACCAGCAGACAGGGAGACGAGCAGTACTTC. It codes for CATSRQGDEQYF.